This T cell receptor (beta chain) was sequenced for a study of blood T cell repertoires in COVID-19 (dated by TCRdb to about 2020). Study-wide context: Samples from collaborators originated in the United States, Italy and Spain and spanned both the acute and convalescent phases of COVID-19. A de-identified subject ID, COVID-19 status, age in years and sex were almost always included in the sample metadata. Subjects who had been exposed to COVID-19, were actively infected with it, or had recovered from it provided the deeply sampled blood TCRbeta repertoires that made up the dataset. The repertoires were made available in a free public database intended to serve as a resource for research on the immune response to SARS-CoV-2. The samples were drawn from the first 160 participants of the ongoing ImmuneRACE study and from 950 to 1,500 subjects provided by 6 global collaborators. The material from the prospective study consisted of cDNA or gDNA derived from T cells, B-cell-depleted T cells, or PBMCs. Where available, HLA class I and class II types were obtained from metadata supplied by the sample provider rather than from assay-based typing.

TCRbeta CDR3 regions were amplified from genomic DNA by means of the immunoSEQ Assay, a bias-controlled multiplex PCR. The source study handled its data this way. The number of nucleated cells in each sample was estimated from the amplification of reference gene primers within the assay. To quantify the absolute abundance of each unique TCRbeta CDR3 rearrangement, sequence reads were collapsed and filtered. For each sample, productive Simpson clonality was calculated by taking the square root of Simpson's diversity index across productive rearrangements. Here the immuneACCESS table is served through TCRdb, limited to in-frame sequences with V and J called. Missing clones are a known gap in these copies; in checked studies unresolved V genes cover under half, and the rest lacks a known reason. V and J calls and clone size are copied from that table; D and trimming were computed from the DNA. Within this sample are about 180,000 clones, with roughly 77% of them counted one time only. The ten top clones hold roughly 10% of the sample.

As for this clone: It has no known antigen specificity. No base quality values were provided; no much bigger clone lies one nucleotide off.

One collaborating source in Seattle enrolled patients while the patients were actively infected and followed the patients over time throughout the course of disease. The collaborating institutions used their own protocols to collect whole blood in K2EDTA tubes. For TCRbeta analysis, collaborators shipped samples in one of three forms: frozen whole blood, isolated PBMCs, or DNA extracted from either of those sample types. Including the terminal cysteine and phenylalanine, the CDR3 comprises 15 residues. The read is trimmed to its CDR3 DNA, 45 bases read in frame from base 1. V trim: 5 bases; J trim: 9 bases; unmatched bases: 10. CDR1 and CDR2, per the germline V gene (reference sequence), are LNHDA and SQIVND. What the study reported, not specific to this receptor: The quantity of clinical and demographic metadata differed by source and by participant and was supplied without curation.

The receptor was derived from a woman over 75 with COVID-19, enrolled during active disease. The sequenced sample consisted of peripheral blood. The receptor chain draws on TRBV19 and TRBJ2-1, with 10 bases matching TRBD1. The sequenced DNA is TGTGCCAGTAGTCCCGGGACAGGGGATGGCGGTGAGCAGTTCTTC. It translates to CASSPGTGDGGEQFF.